The sequence of this T cell receptor beta chain was determined in a study of blood T cells in healthy people across ages. Using a J-beta primer mix together with a sample-barcoded 5' primer, a second PCR was run for roughly 6 to 11 cycles. Each sample yielded at least 3 million CDR3-containing paired-end reads. Each CDR3 protein gets one entry after TCRdb re-called the 5' RACE reads with MiXCR. The sample comprises about 670,000 distinct CDR3 sequences, roughly 43% of which are singletons, and 30% rests with the top ten. Sequencing was done on a sample of blood. The origin of this receptor is a man of 80 years or more in good health.

The CDR3 spells CAPGGEQYF. The CDR3 region has the DNA TGTGCCCCGGGGGGCGAGCAGTACTTC. The chain is built from TRBV24-1 and TRBJ2-7, with 7 bases that match TRBD2. CDR3 length equals 9 residues. CDR1 and CDR2 (germline): KGHDR, SFDVKD. V lost 12 bases and J lost 6; bases outside the gene matches: 1.